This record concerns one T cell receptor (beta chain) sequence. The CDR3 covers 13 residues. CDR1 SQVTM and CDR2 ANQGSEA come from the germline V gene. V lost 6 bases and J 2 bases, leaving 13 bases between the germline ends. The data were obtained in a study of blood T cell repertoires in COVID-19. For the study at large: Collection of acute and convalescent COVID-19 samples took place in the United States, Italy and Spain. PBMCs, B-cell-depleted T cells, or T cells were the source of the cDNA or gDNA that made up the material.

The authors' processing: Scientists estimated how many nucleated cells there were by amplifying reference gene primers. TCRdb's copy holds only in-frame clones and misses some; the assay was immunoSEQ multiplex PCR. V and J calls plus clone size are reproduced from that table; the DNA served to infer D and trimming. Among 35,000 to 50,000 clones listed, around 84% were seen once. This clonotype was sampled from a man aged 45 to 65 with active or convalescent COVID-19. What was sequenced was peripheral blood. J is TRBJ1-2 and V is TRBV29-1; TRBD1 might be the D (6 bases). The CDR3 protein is CSVKAGENYGYTF. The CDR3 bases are TGCAGCGTGAAAGCAGGGGAGAACTATGGCTACACCTTC.